What follows are 8 T cell receptor beta chains derived from one specimen sequenced in a study of cytomegalovirus exposure and HLA in healthy donors. Using immunoSEQ multiplex PCR, the repertoire was profiled, and TCRdb retains in-frame clones only, with some absent. The sample includes 200,000 to 250,000 clones, roughly 83% of them seen just once. The source material was PBMCs. These TCRs come from a woman aged 25 to 39 in good health and CMV-seropositive.

The chain links TRBV7-9 to TRBJ2-7; 8 bases map to TRBD2. This CDR3 contains 16 residues. The germline CDR1 and CDR2 sequences are SEHNR and FQNEAQ (reference sequence). V lost 5 bases to trimming and J lost 3 bases; unmatched junction nucleotides: 12. The CDR3 sequence: CASSPGGGTSGYEQYF. In DNA form, the CDR3 reads TGTGCCAGCAGCCCCGGGGGGGGAACTAGCGGCTACGAGCAGTACTTC.

V and J are TRBV27 and TRBJ2-2; D is perhaps TRBD1 (6 bases). Trimming removed 1 base from V and 7 bases from J, with 16 bases in between. Germline V CDR1 and CDR2: MNHEY, SMNVEV (reference sequence). CDR3 length: 16 amino acids. In nucleotides, the CDR3 is TGTGCCAGCAGTTTATATCACAGGGACGGGGTCGGGGAGCTGTTTTTT. Translated, it gives CASSLYHRDGVGELFF.

V and J are TRBV30 and TRBJ2-6; the match to TRBD1 covers 7 bases. CDR3 length equals 16 residues. Germline CDR1 and CDR2: GTSNPN and SVGIG (reference sequence). V gave up 3 bases and J gave up 2 bases; unmatched junction bases: 7. This chain's CDR3 is CAWRPAGGTGANVLTF. In DNA, the CDR3 is TGTGCCTGGAGGCCGGCAGGGGGAACTGGGGCCAACGTCCTGACTTTC.

The chain is built from TRBV29-1 and TRBJ1-1; 7 bases are shared with TRBD1. The V gene's germline CDR1 is SQVTM and CDR2 ANQGSEA. The CDR3 covers 13 residues. V was clipped by 6 bases and J by 0 bases; unmatched bases: 4. The CDR3, as DNA: TGCAGCGTAGCCGGGACAGTGAACACTGAAGCTTTCTTT. This sequence encodes CSVAGTVNTEAFF.

The chain couples TRBV27 to TRBJ1-5; D unresolved. CDR1 MNHEY and CDR2 SMNVEV come from the germline V gene (reference sequence). CDR3 length: 14 amino acids. The V end was cut by 6 bases, the J end by 1 base, with 10 bases between. CDR3 sequence: CASSPAGSNQPQHF. In DNA form, the CDR3 reads TGTGCCAGCAGCCCGGCAGGAAGCAATCAGCCCCAGCATTTT.

The V call is TRBV7-9, the J call TRBJ2-1; TRBD1 matches 9 bases. V shed 7 bases and J 9 bases; nucleotides not matched to a gene: 7. The length of the CDR3 is 13 residues. CDR1 is SEHNR and CDR2 is FQNEAQ in the germline V gene (reference sequence). The CDR3 spells CASKGTGSGEQFF. CDR3 bases: TGTGCCAGCAAGGGGACAGGGTCCGGTGAGCAGTTCTTC.

The J gene is TRBJ1-2, the V gene TRBV19; D not certain. CDR1 LNHDA and CDR2 SQIVND come from the germline V gene (reference sequence). V lost 5 bases and J lost 5, with 15 bases in between. CDR3 length: 14 amino acids. The CDR3 loop is CASSPSSDGYGYTF. Here the CDR3 DNA reads TGTGCCAGTAGTCCCAGTTCGGACGGTTATGGCTACACCTTC. The variable domain in full, completed from reference TRBV19 and TRBJ1-2, reads DGGITQSPKYLFRKEGQNVTLSCEQNLNHDAMYWYRQDPGQGLRLIYYSQIVNDFQKGDIAEGYSVSREKKESFPLTVTSAQKNPTAFYLCASSPSSDGYGYTFGSGTRLTVV.

The chain combines TRBV6-1 with TRBJ1-2, with TRBD1 as a possible D gene (6 bases). V lost 5 bases and J 3 bases, leaving 10 bases between the germline ends. This CDR3 has 13 residues. Germline values: CDR1 MNHNS, CDR2 SASEGT. Here the CDR3 DNA reads TGTGCCAGCAGTTTCAGGGGTGACTATGGCTACACCTTC. Translating gives CASSFRGDYGYTF.